A selection of T cell receptor beta chains follows, all from one sample in a study of Graves' ophthalmopathy and Graves' hyperthyroidism. A single record per CDR3 protein comes from TCRdb applying MiXCR to the multiplex PCR reads. Found here are almost 750,000 distinct CDR3 sequences, roughly two fifths of them singletons; the top ten hold 35% to 55%. Material for sequencing was peripheral blood. All receptors derive from an adult man with Graves' ophthalmopathy. Both conserved end residues are part of each CDR3. The order of the fields is CDR3 length, V gene, clone size, J gene, D gene, CDR3 DNA, CDR3 protein. A D gene is named only where the DNA matches it firmly. Clone size is not always given. Where it is, it says once, few, many or a class for expanded clones.

13	TRBV11-3	-	TRBJ1-1	-	TGTGCCTGGAACGGAGTGGGGTTGGCTGAAGCTTTCTTT	CAWNGVGLAEAFF
12	TRBV20-1	few	TRBJ1-2	-	TGCAGTGCTAGAGTTTCAGGATATGGCTACACCTTC	CSARVSGYGYTF
14	TRBV25-1	few	TRBJ1-1	-	TGTGCCAGCTCACCACGGCAGGGAGACACTGAAGCTTTCTTT	CASSPRQGDTEAFF
16	TRBV7-6	many	TRBJ1-5	-	TGTGCCAGCAGACCAAGGGGACGGACTAGCAATCAGCCCCAGCATTTT	CASRPRGRTSNQPQHF
16	TRBV2	many	TRBJ1-2	-	TGTGCCAGCAGTGAAGCGTCGTCTCGGTTAAACTATGGCTACACCTTC	CASSEASSRLNYGYTF
13	TRBV2	-	TRBJ2-7	-	TGTGCCAGCAGTCGGGGACAACACTACGAGCAGTACTTC	CASSRGQHYEQYF
16	TRBV7-9	-	TRBJ1-1	TRBD1	TGTGCCAGCAGCTTATTGGGACAGGAGATGAACACTGAAGCTTTCTTT	CASSLLGQEMNTEAFF
15	TRBV5-6	-	TRBJ2-5	-	TGTGCCAGCAGCATGGGACATTTTTCCTCAGAGACCCAGTACTTC	CASSMGHFSSETQYF
19	TRBV12-3/TRBV12-4	-	TRBJ2-7	TRBD2	TGTGCCAGCAGTCGGGATTGGACTAGCGGAGGGGGGCGTAACTACGAGCAGTACTTC	CASSRDWTSGGGRNYEQYF
14	TRBV7-2	once	TRBJ2-5	TRBD1	TGTGCCAGCAGCCCGGACAGGGGGACAGTGACCCAGTACTTC	CASSPDRGTVTQYF
13	TRBV4-3	-	TRBJ1-1	-	TGCGCCAGCAGCCAAGACTACAGGACTGAAGCTTTCTTT	CASSQDYRTEAFF
14	TRBV10-3	-	TRBJ1-1	-	TGTGCCACGAGAAAGAGGAGGGGGGACACTGAAGCTTTCTTT	CATRKRRGDTEAFF
16	TRBV7-9	-	TRBJ2-5	TRBD1	TGTGCCAGCAGCTTAGCGGGACAGGTTAAAGAGGAGACCCAGTACTTC	CASSLAGQVKEETQYF
13	TRBV19	-	TRBJ2-2	-	TGTGCCAGTAAGCATCGGAACACCGGGGAGCTGTTTTTT	CASKHRNTGELFF
14	TRBV2	few	TRBJ2-2	-	TGTGCCAGCAGTGTAACAGGGGGGGCCGGGGAGCTGTTTTTT	CASSVTGGAGELFF
14	TRBV20-1	-	TRBJ1-6	TRBD1	TGCAGTTTCCCGGGACAGATATATAATTCACCCCTCCACTTT	CSFPGQIYNSPLHF
14	TRBV19	many	TRBJ2-7	TRBD2	TGTGCCAGTAGTATTTTGGCGGGAGCCTACGAGCAGTACTTC	CASSILAGAYEQYF
16	TRBV5-4	few	TRBJ2-2	TRBD1	TGTGCCAGCAGCCCGGGGGACAGGCAACACTCCGGGGAGCTGTTTTTT	CASSPGDRQHSGELFF
14	TRBV7-6	-	TRBJ2-5	TRBD2	TGTGCCAGCAGCGTAGAGTCGGGGGGAGAGACCCAGTACTTC	CASSVESGGETQYF
14	TRBV20-1	-	TRBJ2-7	-	TGCAGTGCTACTGGCGGGTGGGGGTCGAGCGAGCAGTACTTC	CSATGGWGSSEQYF
14	TRBV29-1	many	TRBJ2-5	-	TGCAGCGTTGACAGTGTATCGTACCAAGAGACCCAGTACTTC	CSVDSVSYQETQYF
17	TRBV2	-	TRBJ2-2	TRBD2	TGTGCCAGCAGTTTTGGTAGCGGGGGTTTCGTCACCGGGGAGCTGTTTTTT	CASSFGSGGFVTGELFF
14	TRBV29-1	-	TRBJ2-7	-	TGCAGCGTTGAAGAAGGGCAGGGTGGCGGGGAGCAGTACTTC	CSVEEGQGGGEQYF
14	TRBV7-9	few	TRBJ2-7	-	TGTGCCAGCAGCTCTGGGCAGGGAATAAACGAGCAGTACTTC	CASSSGQGINEQYF
12	TRBV6-6	-	TRBJ1-1	-	TGTGCCAGCAGAGCATGGAACACTGAAGCTTTCTTT	CASRAWNTEAFF
13	TRBV15	many	TRBJ1-2	-	TGTGCCACCACGGAGGGAGGGTTTGATGGCTACACCTTC	CATTEGGFDGYTF
17	TRBV20-1	few	TRBJ2-5	TRBD2	TGCAGTGCTAGAGCGGGACTAGCGGGGGGGAATCAAGAGACCCAGTACTTC	CSARAGLAGGNQETQYF
16	TRBV9	-	TRBJ2-7	-	TGTGCCAGCAGCCGCGGGACATATAGTCCACTCTACGAGCAGTACTTC	CASSRGTYSPLYEQYF
15	TRBV9	few	TRBJ1-4	-	TGTGCCAGCAGCCAAGATCTGTCAGGGGCTGAAAAACTGTTTTTT	CASSQDLSGAEKLFF
14	TRBV7-2	-	TRBJ2-7	TRBD1	TGTGCCAGCAGCTTTTCGGACAGGGGTTACGAGCAGTACTTC	CASSFSDRGYEQYF
15	TRBV2	-	TRBJ2-7	TRBD1	TGTGCCAGCAAGTTAGTGGAAGGGGGCTTCTACGAGCAGTACTTC	CASKLVEGGFYEQYF
14	TRBV15	-	TRBJ1-2	-	TGTGCCAGCAGTGAAGCTGACGGGTTTAATGGCTACACCTTC	CASSEADGFNGYTF
13	TRBV29-1	-	TRBJ2-3	-	TGCAGCGTAATTGTCCTAGCGTCAGATACGCAGTATTTT	CSVIVLASDTQYF
15	TRBV6-1	few	TRBJ1-5	-	TGTGCCAGCAGGGAAGGGGGAGGGGACGGACAGCCCCAGCATTTT	CASREGGGDGQPQHF
14	TRBV20-1	few	TRBJ2-7	-	TGCAGTGCTAGAGATAGTGGGCCTAGTAGCGAGCAGTACTTC	CSARDSGPSSEQYF
15	TRBV7-2	-	TRBJ1-5	-	TGTGCCAGCAGCTTAGAGGGGTCTCAAGTCGGGCCCCAGCATTTT	CASSLEGSQVGPQHF
15	TRBV7-2	many	TRBJ2-7	TRBD2	TGTGCCAGCAGCTTTAGCGGGAGGGCCATCTACGAGCAGTACTTC	CASSFSGRAIYEQYF